This T cell receptor beta chain stems from a study of OX40 agonist ivuxolimab in advanced cancers. Study-wide results and caveats: The specificity for antigen of the expanded peripheral T cells was not determined. Normalized expansion of T-cell clones was also low for some nonresponders.

As for this clone: Its antigen is undetermined.

Generated by immunoSEQ multiplex PCR, the TCRdb table keeps only in-frame clones and is missing some. The repertoire consists of 50,000 to 70,000 clones, with 85% to 90% occurring once and the leading ten covering roughly an eighth. The CDR3 is 14 residues long. Germline CDR1 and CDR2: MNHNS and SASEGT. V dropped 2 bases and J dropped 1 base, with 9 bases sitting between them. The TCR was taken from an adult with an advanced solid tumor such as melanoma, head and neck, liver or kidney cancer. Source: CD4+ or CD8+ T cells sorted from blood, taken in a trial of the OX40 agonist ivuxolimab. This sequence joins TRBV6-1 and TRBJ2-7; D call uncertain. The CDR3, as DNA: TGTGCCAGCAGTGAAATGTTGAGGTCCTACGAGCAGTACTTC. This codes for CASSEMLRSYEQYF.